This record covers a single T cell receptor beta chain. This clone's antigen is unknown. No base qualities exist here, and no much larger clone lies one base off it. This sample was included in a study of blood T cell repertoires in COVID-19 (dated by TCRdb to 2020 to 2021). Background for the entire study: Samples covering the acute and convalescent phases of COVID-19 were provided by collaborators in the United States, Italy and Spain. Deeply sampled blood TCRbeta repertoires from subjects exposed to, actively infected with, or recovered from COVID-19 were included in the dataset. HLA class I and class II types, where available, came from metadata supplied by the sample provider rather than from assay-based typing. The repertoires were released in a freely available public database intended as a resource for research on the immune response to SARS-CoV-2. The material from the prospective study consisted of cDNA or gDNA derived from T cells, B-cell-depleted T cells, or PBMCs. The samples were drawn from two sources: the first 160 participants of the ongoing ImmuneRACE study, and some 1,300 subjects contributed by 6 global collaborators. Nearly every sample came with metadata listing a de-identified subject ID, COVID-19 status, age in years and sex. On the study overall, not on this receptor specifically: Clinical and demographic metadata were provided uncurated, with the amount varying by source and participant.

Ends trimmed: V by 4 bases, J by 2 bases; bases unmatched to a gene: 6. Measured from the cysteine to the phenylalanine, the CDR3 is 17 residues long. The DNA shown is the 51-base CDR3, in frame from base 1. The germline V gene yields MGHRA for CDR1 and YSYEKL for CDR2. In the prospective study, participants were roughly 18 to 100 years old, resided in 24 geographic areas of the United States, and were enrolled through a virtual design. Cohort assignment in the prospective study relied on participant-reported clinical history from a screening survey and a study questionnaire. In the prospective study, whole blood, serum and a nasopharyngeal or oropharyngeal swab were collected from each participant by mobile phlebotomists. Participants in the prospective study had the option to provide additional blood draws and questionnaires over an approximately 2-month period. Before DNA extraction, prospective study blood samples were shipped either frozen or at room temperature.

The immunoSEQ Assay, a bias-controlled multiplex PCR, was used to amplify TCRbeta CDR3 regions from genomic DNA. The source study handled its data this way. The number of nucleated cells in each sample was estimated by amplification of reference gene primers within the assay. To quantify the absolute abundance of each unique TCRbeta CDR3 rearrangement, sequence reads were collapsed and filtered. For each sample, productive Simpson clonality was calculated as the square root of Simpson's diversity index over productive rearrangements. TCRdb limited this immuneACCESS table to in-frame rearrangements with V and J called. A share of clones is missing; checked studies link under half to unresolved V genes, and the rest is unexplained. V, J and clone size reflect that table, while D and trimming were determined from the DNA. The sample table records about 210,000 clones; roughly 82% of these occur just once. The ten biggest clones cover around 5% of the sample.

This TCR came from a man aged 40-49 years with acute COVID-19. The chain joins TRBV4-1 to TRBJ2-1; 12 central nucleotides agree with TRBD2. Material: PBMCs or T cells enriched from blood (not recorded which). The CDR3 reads CASSPGLAGIAYNEQFF. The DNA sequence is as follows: TGCGCCAGCAGCCCCGGACTAGCGGGAATCGCCTACAATGAGCAGTTCTTC.